This T cell receptor (beta chain) was found in a study of Graves' ophthalmopathy and Graves' hyperthyroidism. From RNA, the CDR3 regions of TCR beta chains were amplified and sequenced. First-round RT-PCR used HTBI primers; second-round multiplex PCR followed. TCRdb processed the multiplex PCR reads anew with MiXCR; each CDR3 protein has one entry. The sample includes a few hundred thousand distinct CDR3 sequences, around 20% of them seen just once. The study's findings and limits: Discriminating ophthalmopathy from stable hyperthyroidism, a 13-signature model attained a sensitivity of under 90% and a specificity of approximately 81%. The majority of expanded thyroid clonotypes above 0.001 frequency also occurred in blood.

The germline CDR1 and CDR2 sequences are MNHNS and SASEGT. V dropped 9 bases and J dropped 5; count of bases not matched to a gene: 2. The CDR3 has 11 residues. If patients had other autoimmune diseases, uncontrolled infections, pregnancy or lactation, they were excluded. This clonotype has ten or more counts. Antigen unknown. This chain uses TRBV6-1 with TRBJ1-1; 8 positions match TRBD1. This receptor was taken from a woman younger than 30 with Graves' ophthalmopathy. The specimen sequenced was peripheral blood. CDR3 sequence (DNA): TGTGCCAGAAGGGACAGGACTGAAGCTTTCTTT. This translates into CARRDRTEAFF.